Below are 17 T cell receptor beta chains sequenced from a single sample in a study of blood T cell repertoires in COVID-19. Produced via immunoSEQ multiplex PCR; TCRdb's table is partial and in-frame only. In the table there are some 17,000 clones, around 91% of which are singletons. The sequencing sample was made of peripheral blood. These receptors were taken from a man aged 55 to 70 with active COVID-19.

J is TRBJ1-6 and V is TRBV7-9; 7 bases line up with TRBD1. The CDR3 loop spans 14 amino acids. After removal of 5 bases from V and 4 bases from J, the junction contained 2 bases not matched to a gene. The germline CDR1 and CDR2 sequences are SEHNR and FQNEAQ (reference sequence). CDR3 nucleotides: TGTGCCAGCAGCCCGGGACAGTATAATTCACCCCTCCACTTT. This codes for CASSPGQYNSPLHF.

The CDR3 loop is CASSLDRQDLRGYTF. The CDR3 DNA follows: TGCGCCAGCAGCTTGGACAGGCAGGATCTTCGGGGCTACACCTTC. The V call is TRBV5-1, the J call TRBJ1-2; D perhaps matches TRBD1 (5 bases). This CDR3 is 15 amino acids long. Germline-derived CDR1 and CDR2 are SGHRS and YFSETQ. Deletions cut 0 bases from V and 8 bases from J, with 17 bases between.

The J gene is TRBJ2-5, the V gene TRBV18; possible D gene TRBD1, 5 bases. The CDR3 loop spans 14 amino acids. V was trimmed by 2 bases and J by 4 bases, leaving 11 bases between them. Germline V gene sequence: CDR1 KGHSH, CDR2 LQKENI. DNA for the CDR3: TGTGCCAGCTCACCAGCAGGGCAAGGAGAGACCCAGTACTTC. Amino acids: CASSPAGQGETQYF.

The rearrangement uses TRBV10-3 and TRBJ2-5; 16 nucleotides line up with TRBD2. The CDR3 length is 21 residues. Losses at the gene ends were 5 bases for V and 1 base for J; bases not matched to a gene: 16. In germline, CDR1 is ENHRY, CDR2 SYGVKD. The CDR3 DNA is TGTGCCATCAGTCCCTCCTCCGGGACTAGCGGGGGGGCAGCCCTCCAAGAGACCCAGTACTTC. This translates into CAISPSSGTSGGAALQETQYF.

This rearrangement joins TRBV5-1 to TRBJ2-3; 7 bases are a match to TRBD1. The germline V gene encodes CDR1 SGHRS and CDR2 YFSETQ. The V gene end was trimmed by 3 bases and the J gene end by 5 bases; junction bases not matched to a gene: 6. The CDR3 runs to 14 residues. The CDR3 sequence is CASSSRHRGDTQYF. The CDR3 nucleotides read TGCGCCAGCAGCTCAAGGCACAGGGGAGATACGCAGTATTTT. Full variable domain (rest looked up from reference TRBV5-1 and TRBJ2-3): KAGVTQTPRYLIKTRGQQVTLSCSPISGHRSVSWYQQTPGQGLQFLFEYFSETQRNKGNFPGRFSGRQFSNSRSEMNVSTLELGDSALYLCASSSRHRGDTQYFGPGTRLTVL.

CDR3 DNA sequence: TGTGCCAGCAGGGGAGGGGGGGGCCCCTACAATGAGCAGTTCTTC. Protein sequence: CASRGGGGPYNEQFF. The genes are TRBV2 and TRBJ2-1, with D perhaps matching TRBD2 (7 bases). The CDR3 sequence is 15 residues long. V shed 6 bases and J shed 2 bases, with 14 bases lying between them. Germline loops: CDR1 SNHLY, CDR2 FYNNEI.

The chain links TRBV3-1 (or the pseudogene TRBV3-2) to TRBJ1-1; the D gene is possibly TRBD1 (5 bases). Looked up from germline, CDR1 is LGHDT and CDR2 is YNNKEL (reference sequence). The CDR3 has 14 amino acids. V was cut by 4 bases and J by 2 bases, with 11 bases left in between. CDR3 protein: CASSLTGHNTEAFF. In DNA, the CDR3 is TGTGCCAGCAGCCTTACAGGACATAACACTGAAGCTTTCTTT.

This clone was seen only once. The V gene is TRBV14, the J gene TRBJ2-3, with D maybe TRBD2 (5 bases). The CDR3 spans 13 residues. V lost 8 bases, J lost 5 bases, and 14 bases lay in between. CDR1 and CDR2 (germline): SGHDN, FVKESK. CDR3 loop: CASAGPLGDTQYF. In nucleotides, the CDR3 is TGTGCCAGCGCGGGCCCTCTAGGAGATACGCAGTATTTT.

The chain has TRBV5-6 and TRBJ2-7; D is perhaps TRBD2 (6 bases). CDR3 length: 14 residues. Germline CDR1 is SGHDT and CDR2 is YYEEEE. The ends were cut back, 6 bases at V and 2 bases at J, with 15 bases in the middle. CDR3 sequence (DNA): TGTGCCAGCACCGATTATGGGGGGACCTACGAGCAGTACTTC. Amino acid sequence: CASTDYGGTYEQYF.

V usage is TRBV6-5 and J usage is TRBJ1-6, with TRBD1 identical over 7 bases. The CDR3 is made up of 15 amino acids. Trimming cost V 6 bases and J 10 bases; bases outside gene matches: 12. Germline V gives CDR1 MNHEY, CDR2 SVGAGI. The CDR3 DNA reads TGTGCCAGCAGACCCAATGAAGGGGGCGCCTCACCCCTCCACTTT. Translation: CASRPNEGGASPLHF.

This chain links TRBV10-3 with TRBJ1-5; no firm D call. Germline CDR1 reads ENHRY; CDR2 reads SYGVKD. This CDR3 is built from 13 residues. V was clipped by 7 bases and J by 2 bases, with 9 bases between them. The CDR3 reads CAIKSVGNQPQHF. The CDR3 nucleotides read TGTGCCATCAAGAGCGTGGGCAATCAGCCCCAGCATTTT.

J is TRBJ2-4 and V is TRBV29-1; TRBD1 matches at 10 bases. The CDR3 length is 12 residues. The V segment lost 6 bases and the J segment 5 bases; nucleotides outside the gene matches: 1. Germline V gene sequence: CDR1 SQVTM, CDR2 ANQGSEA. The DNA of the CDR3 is TGCAGCGTGACAGGGGGCCAAAACATTCAGTACTTC. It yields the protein CSVTGGQNIQYF.

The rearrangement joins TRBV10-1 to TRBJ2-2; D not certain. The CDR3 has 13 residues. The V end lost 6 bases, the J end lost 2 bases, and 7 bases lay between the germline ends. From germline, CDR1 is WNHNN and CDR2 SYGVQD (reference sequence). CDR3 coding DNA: TGCGCCAGCAGAACACGAAACACCGGGGAGCTGTTTTTT. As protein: CASRTRNTGELFF.

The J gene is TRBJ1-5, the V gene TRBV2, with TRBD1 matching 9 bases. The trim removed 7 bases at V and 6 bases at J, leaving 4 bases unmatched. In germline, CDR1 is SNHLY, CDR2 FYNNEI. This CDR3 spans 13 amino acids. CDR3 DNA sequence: TGTGCCAGCACTGGGACAGGGATTCAGCCCCAGCATTTT. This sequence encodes CASTGTGIQPQHF.

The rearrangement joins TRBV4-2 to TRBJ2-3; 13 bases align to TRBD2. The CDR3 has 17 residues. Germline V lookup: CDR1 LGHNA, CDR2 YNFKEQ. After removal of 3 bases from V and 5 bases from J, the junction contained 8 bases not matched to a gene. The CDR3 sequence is CASSQDQLAGGLDTQYF. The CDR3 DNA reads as TGTGCCAGCAGCCAGGACCAACTAGCGGGGGGGTTAGATACGCAGTATTTT.

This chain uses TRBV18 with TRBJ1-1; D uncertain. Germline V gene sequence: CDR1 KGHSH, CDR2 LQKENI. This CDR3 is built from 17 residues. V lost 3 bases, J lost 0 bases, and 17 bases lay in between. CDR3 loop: CASSPTFYGTMNTEAFF. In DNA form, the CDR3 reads TGTGCCAGCTCACCGACGTTTTACGGAACTATGAACACTGAAGCTTTCTTT.

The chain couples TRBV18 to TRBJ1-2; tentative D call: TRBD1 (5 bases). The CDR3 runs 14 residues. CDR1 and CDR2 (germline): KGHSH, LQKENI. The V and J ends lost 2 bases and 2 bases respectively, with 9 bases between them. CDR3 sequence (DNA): TGTGCCAGCTCACCAACACAGGAGAACTATGGCTACACCTTC. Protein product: CASSPTQENYGYTF.